These 15 T cell receptor beta chains share one sample of origin, sequenced in a study of cytomegalovirus exposure and HLA in healthy donors. The PCR had 60 Vbeta and 13 Jbeta primers. Assay used: immunoSEQ multiplex PCR; TCRdb lists only in-frame clones, some missing. The profile shows approximately 180,000 clones, roughly four fifths of them singletons. The specimen sequenced was PBMCs. These receptors were obtained from a woman younger than 35 in good health and CMV-seronegative.

This clone was counted only a few times. The chain uses TRBV5-6 and TRBJ2-7; D is possibly TRBD1 (5 bases). CDR3 size: 13 residues. Germline-derived CDR1 and CDR2 are SGHDT and YYEEEE. The V end was cut by 0 bases, the J end by 3 bases, with 7 bases between. The CDR3 nucleotides are TGTGCCAGCAGCTTGGCGCAGGGCTACGAGCAGTACTTC. Its translation is CASSLAQGYEQYF.

V usage is TRBV11-2 and J usage is TRBJ2-1; TRBD2 agrees at 10 bases. In germline, CDR1 is SGHAT, CDR2 FQNNGV. This CDR3 comprises 14 residues. V shed 1 base, J shed 9 bases, and the junction held 3 bases outside the gene matches. The CDR3 nucleotides read TGTGCCAGCAGCTTAGTGGGGACTAGCGCTGAGCAGTTCTTC. Translated, it gives CASSLVGTSAEQFF.

The genes are TRBV9 and TRBJ2-1; 13 nucleotides match TRBD2. This CDR3 spans 20 amino acids. The ends lost 5 bases at V and 2 bases at J; junction bases unmatched: 16. Germline V gene sequence: CDR1 SGDLS, CDR2 YYNGEE. The CDR3 DNA reads as TGTGCCAGCAGGCGTGAGAGGGGACTAGCGGGACCCTTCACCTACAATGAGCAGTTCTTC. It specifies CASRRERGLAGPFTYNEQFF.

A few counts support this clone. The genes are TRBV6-5 and TRBJ1-1; weak D call: TRBD1 (6 bases). This CDR3 contains 14 residues. CDR1 is MNHEY and CDR2 is SVGAGI in the germline V gene. With 2 bases removed from V and 10 bases from J, the gap between germline ends came to 17 bases. The CDR3 loop is CASSYASTGPLAFF. The CDR3 DNA reads TGTGCCAGCAGTTACGCCTCGACAGGCCCATTAGCTTTCTTT.

The rearrangement links TRBV7-9 to TRBJ1-5; D is unresolved. Germline lookup yields CDR1 SEHNR and CDR2 FQNEAQ (reference sequence). The CDR3 totals 14 residues. V dropped 8 bases and J dropped 0 bases, with 11 bases sitting between them. The CDR3 loop is CASAAGNSNQPQHF. In DNA, the CDR3 is TGTGCCAGCGCGGCCGGCAATAGCAATCAGCCCCAGCATTTT.

This chain links TRBV25-1 with TRBJ2-5; D is undetermined. Germline values: CDR1 MGHDK, CDR2 SYGVNS. V lost 3 bases and J lost 2, with 13 bases in between. The length of the CDR3 is 15 residues. This chain's CDR3 is CASSENGRLQETQYF. In nucleotides, the CDR3 is TGTGCCAGCAGTGAGAATGGCAGGTTGCAAGAGACCCAGTACTTC.

The chain uses TRBV7-8 and TRBJ2-5, with unresolved D. Germline V gives CDR1 SGHVS, CDR2 FQNEAQ. The CDR3 is 14 amino acids. Trimming stripped 2 bases from V and 2 bases from J, with 9 bases between. DNA of the CDR3: TGTGCCAGCAGCTTAACGTCGGTTCAAGAGACCCAGTACTTC. This sequence encodes CASSLTSVQETQYF. The entire variable domain, with the rest obtained from reference TRBV7-8 and TRBJ2-5, is as follows: GAGVSQSPRYKVAKRGQDVALRCDPISGHVSLFWYQQALGQGPEFLTYFQNEAQLDKSGLPSDRFFAERPEGSVSTLKIQRTQQEDSAVYLCASSLTSVQETQYFGPGTRLLVL.

The V call is TRBV4-1, the J call TRBJ2-2; 8 positions match TRBD2. Per the germline V gene, CDR1 is MGHRA and CDR2 is YSYEKL. The junction had 10 bases not matched to a gene; V was cut back by 1 base and J by 3 bases. The CDR3 runs to 18 residues. CDR3 amino acids: CASSQALQREPYTGELFF. CDR3 coding DNA: TGCGCCAGCAGCCAAGCATTGCAGCGGGAGCCGTACACCGGGGAGCTGTTTTTT.

The chain employs TRBV4-1 and TRBJ1-5; 7 nucleotides line up with TRBD1. The V gene end was trimmed by 4 bases and the J gene end by 1 base; junction bases not matched to a gene: 13. Per germline, CDR1 MGHRA and CDR2 YSYEKL. The CDR3 spans 18 residues. In DNA, the CDR3 is TGCGCCAGCAGCCCTCATTCTCTACAGGGGAGCAGCAATCAGCCCCAGCATTTT. It is translated as CASSPHSLQGSSNQPQHF.

The chain combines TRBV28 with TRBJ2-5; 9 nucleotides agree with TRBD1. V lost 3 bases, J lost 4 bases, and 12 bases stayed unmatched. CDR3 size: 17 residues. CDR1 MDHEN and CDR2 SYDVKM come from the germline V gene. The CDR3 protein is CASSFSGQGLMGETQYF. The CDR3 DNA reads TGTGCCAGCAGTTTTTCGGGACAGGGATTAATGGGAGAGACCCAGTACTTC. Full variable domain (rest looked up from reference TRBV28 and TRBJ2-5): DVKVTQSSRYLVKRTGEKVFLECVQDMDHENMFWYRQDPGLGLRLIYFSYDVKMKEKGDIPEGYSVSREKKERFSLILESASTNQTSMYLCASSFSGQGLMGETQYFGPGTRLLVL.

V is TRBV25-1 and J is TRBJ1-1; D not resolved. Trimming removed 5 bases at V and 3 bases at J, with 10 bases between. There are 13 residues in the CDR3. CDR1 is MGHDK and CDR2 is SYGVNS in the germline V gene. The CDR3, as DNA: TGTGCCAGCAGTCCAGAACAAGACACTGAAGCTTTCTTT. It specifies CASSPEQDTEAFF.

The genes are TRBV5-1 and TRBJ1-2, with TRBD1 matching 9 bases. Germline V lookup: CDR1 SGHRS, CDR2 YFSETQ. The CDR3 runs to 14 residues. The V segment lost 4 bases and the J segment 2 bases; nucleotides outside the gene matches: 3. The CDR3 bases are TGCGCCAGCAGCGAAGGACAGGGGAACTATGGCTACACCTTC. This sequence encodes CASSEGQGNYGYTF.

This clone was counted only a few times. This chain connects TRBV29-1 to TRBJ2-2; D uncertain. The CDR3 extends over 12 amino acids. Germline V gene sequence: CDR1 SQVTM, CDR2 ANQGSEA. V lost 4 bases, J lost 6 bases, and 9 bases lay in between. The CDR3 is CSVASYSGELFF. The CDR3, as DNA: TGCAGCGTTGCTAGTTACTCCGGGGAGCTGTTTTTT.

The chain carries TRBV6-5 and TRBJ2-1; D is perhaps TRBD2 (5 bases). V lost 0 bases and J lost 6, with 15 bases in between. This CDR3 has 16 amino acids. Germline V gene sequence: CDR1 MNHEY, CDR2 SVGAGI. The CDR3 is CASSYSAAPTPNEQFF. CDR3 in DNA: TGTGCCAGCAGTTACTCAGCGGCCCCCACCCCCAATGAGCAGTTCTTC.

This rearrangement joins TRBV27 to TRBJ2-1; 9 nucleotides line up with TRBD2. Trimming cost V 2 bases and J 11 bases; bases outside gene matches: 4. CDR1 is MNHEY, CDR2 SMNVEV, per germline (reference sequence). This CDR3 has 13 amino acids. The CDR3 DNA is TGTGCCAGCAGTTTAGATGCTAGCGGGAAGCAGTTCTTC. This gives the protein CASSLDASGKQFF.